This T cell receptor beta chain was observed in a study of cytomegalovirus exposure and HLA in healthy donors. CDR1 and CDR2 (germline): MNHEY, SMNVEV (reference sequence). The CDR3 totals 15 residues. V dropped 6 bases and J dropped 5 bases, with 19 bases sitting between them. The PCR used 60 Vbeta and 13 Jbeta primers. Profiled with immunoSEQ multiplex PCR; TCRdb holds only in-frame clones, not every one. The top ten hold about 2.1% of the sample, which has 65,000 to 75,000 clones, approximately 67% seen once. This clone showed up just a few times. The sequence derives from a woman aged 25 to 39 in good health and CMV-seronegative. The V and J genes are TRBV27 and TRBJ1-1; D is ambiguous. Sequencing input: PBMCs. The CDR3 region is CASSPPEFEGTEAFF. The CDR3 DNA reads TGTGCCAGCAGCCCCCCGGAGTTCGAGGGAACTGAAGCTTTCTTT.